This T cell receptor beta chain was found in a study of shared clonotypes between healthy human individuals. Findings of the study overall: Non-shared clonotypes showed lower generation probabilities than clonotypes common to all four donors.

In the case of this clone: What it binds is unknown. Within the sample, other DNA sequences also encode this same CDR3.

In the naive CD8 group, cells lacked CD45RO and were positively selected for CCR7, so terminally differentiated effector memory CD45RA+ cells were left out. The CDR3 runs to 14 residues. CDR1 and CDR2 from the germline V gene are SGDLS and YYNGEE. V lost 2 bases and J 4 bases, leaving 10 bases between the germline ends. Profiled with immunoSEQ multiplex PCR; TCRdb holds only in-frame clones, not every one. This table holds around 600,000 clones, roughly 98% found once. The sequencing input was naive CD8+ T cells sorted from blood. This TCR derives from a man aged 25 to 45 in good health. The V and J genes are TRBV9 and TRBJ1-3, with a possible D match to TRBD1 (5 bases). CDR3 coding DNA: TGTGCCAGCAGCGTGGCTGGGGCCGGAAACACCATATATTTT. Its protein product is CASSVAGAGNTIYF.